The 28 T cell receptor beta chains listed next were all sequenced from one sample in a study of T cells in narcolepsy. Profiling relied on immunoSEQ multiplex PCR, and the TCRdb table lists in-frame clones only, not all of them. In the table there are about 15,000 clones, roughly 85% of which are singletons. Sequencing was carried out using memory (CD45RA-) CD4+ T cells from blood. All receptors come from a human donor in good health.

This clone was counted a single time. V gene TRBV2 combines with J gene TRBJ2-2; 8 bases match TRBD2. The V gene end was trimmed by 4 bases and the J gene end by 0 bases; junction bases not matched to a gene: 4. The CDR3 is 16 amino acids. From germline, CDR1 is SNHLY and CDR2 FYNNEI. CDR3 protein: CASSVGAGANTGELFF. The CDR3, as DNA: TGTGCCAGCAGTGTTGGAGCGGGAGCGAACACCGGGGAGCTGTTTTTT.

This chain links TRBV7-2 with TRBJ2-7; 9 bases are shared with TRBD1. The junction had 5 bases not matched to a gene; V was cut back by 5 bases and J by 0 bases. This CDR3 is 15 amino acids long. Germline V gene lookup returns CDR1 SGHTA and CDR2 FQGNSA. Here the CDR3 DNA reads TGTGCCAGCAGCATACAGACAGGGGGCTCCTACGAGCAGTACTTC. Translating it yields CASSIQTGGSYEQYF.

V and J are TRBV6-1 and TRBJ1-1; tentatively, D is TRBD1 (5 bases). CDR3 length: 13 amino acids. The V gene's germline CDR1 is MNHNS and CDR2 SASEGT. Trimming pared 2 bases from V and 4 bases from J, leaving 8 bases between. CDR3 bases: TGTGCCAGCAGTGAACGGACACCCACTGAAGCTTTCTTT. Residues: CASSERTPTEAFF.

The gene calls are TRBV9 and TRBJ2-3, with a tentative D call TRBD1 (5 bases). The germline gives CDR1 SGDLS, CDR2 YYNGEE. The V end was cut by 5 bases, the J end by 6 bases, with 13 bases between. The CDR3 covers 13 residues. In DNA form, the CDR3 reads TGTGCCAGCAGTAAGACAGCAGTGGATACGCAGTATTTT. It specifies CASSKTAVDTQYF.

This chain connects TRBV9 to TRBJ1-2, with D perhaps matching TRBD1 (6 bases). The CDR3 totals 14 residues. Germline V gives CDR1 SGDLS, CDR2 YYNGEE. The germline V and J ends were trimmed by 3 bases and 5 bases, with 14 bases remaining between them. For the CDR3, the DNA is TGTGCCAGCAGCGCCACCGGAGGGGGATATGGCTACACCTTC. Protein sequence: CASSATGGGYGYTF. Drawing the rest from reference TRBV9 and TRBJ1-2, the complete variable domain is DSGVTQTPKHLITATGQRVTLRCSPRSGDLSVYWYQQSLDQGLQFLIQYYNGEERAKGNILERFSAQQFPDLHSELNLSSLELGDSALYFCASSATGGGYGYTFGSGTRLTVV.

The table lists this clone with a count of one. The chain uses TRBV27 and TRBJ2-1, with 7 nucleotides matching TRBD2. J gave up 5 bases and V 8 bases, and 15 bases lay outside the gene matches. Germline assignment: CDR1 MNHEY and CDR2 SMNVEV (reference sequence). The CDR3 covers 16 residues. The CDR3 DNA follows: TGTGCCAGCGGAGGATTGCGGGGGAGAGTCCACAATGAGCAGTTCTTC. Translating it yields CASGGLRGRVHNEQFF.

The CDR3 nucleotides are TGTGCCAGCAGCTTAAGCAGTTACAATGAGCAGTTCTTC. It codes for CASSLSSYNEQFF. The J gene is TRBJ2-1, the V gene TRBV7-3; D gene uncertain. The CDR3 contains 13 residues. Trimming took 1 base from V and 4 from J, leaving 5 bases between them. Germline loops: CDR1 SGHTA, CDR2 FQGTGA.

This chain links TRBV7-9 with TRBJ1-6; 8 nucleotides agree with TRBD1. Trimming cost V 5 bases and J 4 bases; bases outside gene matches: 4. This CDR3 comprises 15 residues. Germline values: CDR1 SEHNR, CDR2 FQNEAQ (reference sequence). In DNA form, the CDR3 reads TGTGCCAGCAGCCCCGGACAGGGATATAATTCACCCCTCCACTTT. Its translation: CASSPGQGYNSPLHF.

The chain links TRBV6-5 to TRBJ1-1; TRBD1 aligns across 7 bases. The V gene's germline CDR1 is MNHEY and CDR2 SVGAGI. Trimming at V came to 6 bases and at J to 1 base, leaving 8 bases not matched to a gene. The CDR3 totals 15 residues. In DNA form, the CDR3 reads TGTGCCAGCAGAAATCCCGGGACAGCGAACACTGAAGCTTTCTTT. Protein sequence: CASRNPGTANTEAFF.

This clone was recorded once. The chain uses TRBV5-1 and TRBJ2-3; TRBD1 matches 8 bases. With V trimmed by 0 bases and J by 0 bases, 6 bases remained unmatched. The CDR3 length is 17 residues. From germline, CDR1 is SGHRS and CDR2 YFSETQ. In nucleotides, the CDR3 is TGCGCCAGCAGCTTGGTAGCGGCAGGGGGCAGCACAGATACGCAGTATTTT. Translation gives CASSLVAAGGSTDTQYF.

This chain uses TRBV7-2 with TRBJ2-5, with D perhaps matching TRBD2 (5 bases). Germline assignment: CDR1 SGHTA and CDR2 FQGNSA. With 1 base removed from V and 6 bases from J, the gap between germline ends came to 12 bases. There are 14 residues in the CDR3. In DNA, the CDR3 is TGTGCCAGCAGCTTAGATCCCGGGATCCAGACCCAGTACTTC. Its translation: CASSLDPGIQTQYF.

The chain joins TRBV5-1 to TRBJ2-2; D is unclear. The CDR3 runs to 16 residues. Looked up from germline, CDR1 is SGHRS and CDR2 is YFSETQ. Trimming took 0 bases from V and 6 from J, leaving 15 bases between them. The CDR3 DNA reads TGCGCCAGCAGCTTGGGTGCCTCCATCTTCGCCGGGGAGCTGTTTTTT. Protein sequence: CASSLGASIFAGELFF.

Worth noting for this clone: Different DNA sequences within this sample yield the same CDR3. This chain joins TRBV7-2 and TRBJ2-1; perhaps TRBD1 as D (5 bases). This CDR3 is 18 amino acids long. Germline V CDR1 and CDR2: SGHTA, FQGNSA. V lost 5 bases and J 4 bases, leaving 24 bases between the germline ends. The chain's CDR3 is CASSLRPSRLSGYNEQFF. As DNA, the CDR3 is TGTGCCAGCAGCCTAAGACCCTCCAGGCTCTCAGGGTACAATGAGCAGTTCTTC. The full variable domain, its missing parts supplied by reference TRBV7-2 and TRBJ2-1, is GAGVSQSPSNKVTEKGKDVELRCDPISGHTALYWYRQSLGQGLEFLIYFQGNSAPDKSGLPSDRFSAERTGGSVSTLTIQRTQQEDSAVYLCASSLRPSRLSGYNEQFFGPGTRLTVL.

The chain employs TRBV6-1 and TRBJ1-1; D gene unclear. Germline V gene sequence: CDR1 MNHNS, CDR2 SASEGT. V gave up 7 bases and J gave up 1 base, with 7 bases separating them. CDR3 length: 12 residues. The CDR3 region is CASKRPNTEAFF. CDR3 bases: TGTGCCAGCAAGCGCCCGAACACTGAAGCTTTCTTT.

The V call is TRBV6-6, the J call TRBJ2-3, with 10 bases that match TRBD2. Germline CDR1 and CDR2: MNHNY and SVGAGI (reference sequence). The V and J ends lost 7 bases and 7 bases, in that order; junction bases with no gene match: 2. The CDR3 consists of 12 residues. The CDR3 coding sequence is TGTGCCAGCATTAGCGGGGGGTATACGCAGTATTTT. Amino acids: CASISGGYTQYF.

The V and J genes are TRBV6-5 and TRBJ2-5; 9 bases are shared with TRBD2. The CDR3 runs to 15 residues. V trimming: 4 bases; J trimming: 1 base; junction bases outside the gene matches: 4. Germline V CDR1 and CDR2: MNHEY, SVGAGI. DNA for the CDR3: TGTGCCAGCAGTTCAAGCGGGAGGAGCCAAGAGACCCAGTACTTC. Translated: CASSSSGRSQETQYF.

V usage is TRBV21-1 and J usage is TRBJ1-1; whether TRBD1, the table's D call, matches the DNA was not checked. TRBV21-1 is marked as a pseudogene. CDR3 length equals 16 residues. CDR3 DNA: TGTGCCAGCAGCAAAACTCAGCAGGGGATGAACACTGAAGCTTTCTTT. Its translation is CASSKTQQGMNTEAFF.

The CDR3 nucleotides are TGTGCCAGCAGAGGGGACTATGGCTACACCTTC. Protein: CASRGDYGYTF. This sequence joins TRBV6-1 and TRBJ1-2; D is perhaps TRBD1 (5 bases). Germline CDR1 reads MNHNS; CDR2 reads SASEGT. The length of the CDR3 is 11 residues. Trimming left V 6 bases short and J 3 bases short, with 5 bases between.

The V gene is TRBV6-1, the J gene TRBJ1-5; D not resolved. The CDR3 has 14 amino acids. CDR1 is MNHNS and CDR2 is SASEGT in the germline V gene. V dropped 10 bases and J dropped 0 bases, with 13 bases sitting between them. The CDR3 nucleotides are TGTGCCACCCACGGTCTTTATAGCAATCAGCCCCAGCATTTT. The encoded protein is CATHGLYSNQPQHF.

The chain uses TRBV4-2 and TRBJ1-2; TRBD1 aligns across 10 bases. V shed 2 bases and J 3 bases; nucleotides not matched to a gene: 3. This CDR3 is built from 15 residues. The germline CDR1 and CDR2 sequences are LGHNA and YNFKEQ. The CDR3: CASSQPGQGDYGYTF. The CDR3 DNA sequence: TGTGCCAGCAGCCAACCCGGACAGGGGGACTATGGCTACACCTTC.

This sequence joins TRBV15 and TRBJ2-7; possibly TRBD1 for D (6 bases). The ends were cut back, 5 bases at V and 4 bases at J, with 12 bases in the middle. CDR1 and CDR2 from the germline V gene are LNHNV and YYDKDF (reference sequence). The CDR3 is 13 residues long. CDR3 nucleotides: TGTGCCACCAGCGTAGATCAGGGGTACGAGCAGTACTTC. It specifies CATSVDQGYEQYF. The variable domain in full, with the rest retrieved from reference TRBV15 and TRBJ2-7, is DAMVIQNPRYQVTQFGKPVTLSCSQTLNHNVMYWYQQKSSQAPKLLFHYYDKDFNNEADTPDNFQSRRPNTSFCFLDIRSPGLGDTAMYLCATSVDQGYEQYFGPGTRLTVT.

This clone was counted once. The rearrangement joins TRBV6-1 to TRBJ1-1, with D possibly being TRBD1 (5 bases). The CDR3 extends over 13 amino acids. Germline CDR1 MNHNS, CDR2 SASEGT. The germline V and J ends were trimmed by 11 bases and 0 bases, with 13 bases remaining between them. The CDR3 loop reads CAGRGRVNTEAFF. CDR3 bases: TGTGCCGGACGGGGCCGGGTGAACACTGAAGCTTTCTTT.

V and J are TRBV7-6 and TRBJ2-5, with 11 bases that match TRBD1. CDR1 is SGHVS and CDR2 is FNYEAQ in the germline V gene. The junction had 7 bases not matched to a gene; V was cut back by 5 bases and J by 2 bases. The CDR3 has 16 residues. CDR3 DNA: TGTGCCAGCAGCAAAGGGACAGGGGGAGGGCAAGAGACCCAGTACTTC. The encoded protein is CASSKGTGGGQETQYF.

The chain is built from TRBV6-4 and TRBJ1-1; TRBD1 matches 8 bases. The J segment lost 7 bases and the V segment lost 7 bases, leaving 8 bases of the junction unmatched. This CDR3 is 13 amino acids long. CDR1 is MRHNA and CDR2 is SNTAGT in the germline V gene. The CDR3 DNA reads as TGTGCCAGCACCGTCAAACAGGGGGGTGAAGCTTTCTTT. Translation: CASTVKQGGEAFF.

The chain carries TRBV18 and TRBJ1-2, with D unresolved. Germline CDR1 and CDR2: KGHSH and LQKENI. The CDR3 runs 18 residues. Trimming shortened V by 3 bases and J by 8 bases, and 28 bases separated the two germline ends. The CDR3 loop reads CASSPNSAPDGPARGYTF. The CDR3 DNA follows: TGTGCCAGCTCACCTAACAGCGCCCCAGACGGGCCAGCACGGGGCTACACCTTC.

V usage is TRBV6-1 and J usage is TRBJ1-1; D remains ambiguous. The CDR3 is 13 amino acids. Germline CDR1 and CDR2: MNHNS and SASEGT. The V end was cut by 8 bases, the J end by 5 bases, with 15 bases between. CDR3 loop: CASGRRVGTEAFF. The CDR3 nucleotides are TGTGCCAGCGGGAGGAGGGTGGGGACTGAAGCTTTCTTT.

J is TRBJ1-5 and V is TRBV13; TRBD1 is a possible D gene (5 bases). V was cut by 5 bases and J by 9 bases, with 17 bases left in between. The CDR3 length is 14 residues. Germline CDR1 and CDR2: PRHDT and FYEKMQ (reference sequence). Here the CDR3 reads CASSPDILKRPQHF. The DNA of the CDR3 is TGTGCCAGCAGCCCGGACATACTGAAGAGGCCCCAGCATTTT. Full variable domain (outside the CDR3, taken from reference TRBV13 and TRBJ1-5): AAGVIQSPRHLIKEKRETATLKCYPIPRHDTVYWYQQGPGQDPQFLISFYEKMQSDKGSIPDRFSAQQFSDYHSELNMSSLELGDSALYFCASSPDILKRPQHFGDGTRLSIL.

This rearrangement joins TRBV5-1 to TRBJ2-3, with D tentatively TRBD2 (6 bases). The length of the CDR3 is 14 residues. Germline CDR1 is SGHRS and CDR2 is YFSETQ. Trimming pared 4 bases from V and 2 bases from J, leaving 11 bases between. The DNA for the CDR3 is TGCGCCAGCAGCAGTGGGGGGTACACAGATACGCAGTATTTT. It is translated as CASSSGGYTDTQYF.